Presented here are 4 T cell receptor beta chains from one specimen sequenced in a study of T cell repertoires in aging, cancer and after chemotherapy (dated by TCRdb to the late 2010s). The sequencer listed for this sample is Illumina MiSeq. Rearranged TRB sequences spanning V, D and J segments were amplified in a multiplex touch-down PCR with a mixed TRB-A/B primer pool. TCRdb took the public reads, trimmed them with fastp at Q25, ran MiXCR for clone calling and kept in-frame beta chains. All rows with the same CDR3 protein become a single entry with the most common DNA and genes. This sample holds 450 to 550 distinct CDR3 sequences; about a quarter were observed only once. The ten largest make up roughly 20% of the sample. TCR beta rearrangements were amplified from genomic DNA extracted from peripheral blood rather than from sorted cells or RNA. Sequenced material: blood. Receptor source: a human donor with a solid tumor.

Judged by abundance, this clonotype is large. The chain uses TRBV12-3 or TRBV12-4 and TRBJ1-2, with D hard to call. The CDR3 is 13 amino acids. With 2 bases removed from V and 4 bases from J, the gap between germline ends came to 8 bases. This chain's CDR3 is CASSLKGSYGYTF. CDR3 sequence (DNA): TGTGCCAGCAGTTTAAAGGGATCCTATGGCTACACCTTC.

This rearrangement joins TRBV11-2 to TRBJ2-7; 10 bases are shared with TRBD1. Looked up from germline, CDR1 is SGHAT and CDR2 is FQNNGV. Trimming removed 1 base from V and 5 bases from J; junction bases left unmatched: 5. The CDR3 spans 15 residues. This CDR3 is CASSLGGTGVHEQYF. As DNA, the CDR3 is TGTGCCAGCAGCTTAGGTGGGACAGGGGTCCACGAGCAGTACTTC. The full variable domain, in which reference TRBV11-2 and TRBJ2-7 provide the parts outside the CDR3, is EAGVAQSPRYKIIEKRQSVAFWCNPISGHATLYWYQQILGQGPKLLIQFQNNGVVDDSQLPKDRFSAERLKGVDSTLKIQPAKLEDSAVYLCASSLGGTGVHEQYFGPGTRLTVT.

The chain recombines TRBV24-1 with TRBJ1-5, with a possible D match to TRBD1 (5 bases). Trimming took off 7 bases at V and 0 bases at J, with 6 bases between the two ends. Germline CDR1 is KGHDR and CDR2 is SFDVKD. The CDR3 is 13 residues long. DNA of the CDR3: TGTGCCACCAGCGACAGTAGCAATCAGCCCCAGCATTTT. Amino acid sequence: CATSDSSNQPQHF.

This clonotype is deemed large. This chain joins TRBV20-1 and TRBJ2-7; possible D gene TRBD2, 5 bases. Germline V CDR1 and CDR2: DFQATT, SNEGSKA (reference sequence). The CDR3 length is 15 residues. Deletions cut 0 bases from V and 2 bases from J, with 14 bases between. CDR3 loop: CSARERRQSAYEQYF. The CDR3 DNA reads TGCAGTGCTAGAGAGAGGAGGCAGAGCGCCTACGAGCAGTACTTC.